These T cell receptor beta chains were read from a single sample in a study of T-cell reconstitution after alpha-beta-depleted transplantation in children. TCRdb reanalysed the PCR reads using MiXCR and keeps one entry per CDR3 protein. There are some 310,000 distinct CDR3 sequences in the sample; approximately 23% occur only once, and approximately 9.9% lies in the top ten. Source: PBMCs, mostly from graft donor cells, taken 180 days after TCRalphabeta/CD19-depleted stem cell transplant. Every receptor here comes from a male patient younger than 18 who had a stem cell transplant for acute lymphoblastic leukemia, so the T cells may come from the graft donor. The conserved cysteine and the conserved F or W are not part of the CDR3 here. D genes are given only for firm matches. Only some rows state a clone size, as once, few, many or a class for expanded clones.

>NA|TRBV5-1|TRBJ2-7|NA
ASRRQGAYEQY
>NA|TRBV7-2|TRBJ2-7|few
ASSLRGRLDEQY
>NA|TRBV7-9|TRBJ2-7|few
ASSSLRDFGSEQY
>TRBD1|TRBV6-5|TRBJ2-1|NA
ASSYDRGLSYNEQF
>NA|TRBV29-1|TRBJ2-1|few
SVLKVGEQF
>TRBD1|TRBV27|TRBJ1-2|NA
ASSPHGQGISKGYT
>TRBD2|TRBV30|TRBJ2-7|few
AWSAGGTLSYEQY
>TRBD1|TRBV20-1|TRBJ1-5|once
SASRQGAIYSNQPQH
>NA|TRBV20-1|TRBJ2-7|NA
SARDSGDFSYEQY
>TRBD1|TRBV20-1|TRBJ2-7|NA
SARPLPGQGASSYEQY
>TRBD2|TRBV2|TRBJ2-1|NA
ASKAGGQYNEQF
>TRBD1|TRBV7-9|TRBJ2-5|NA
ASSYPRGQEETQY
>TRBD2|TRBV12-3/TRBV12-4|TRBJ2-7|once
ASSLAKTSGSSYEQY
>NA|TRBV5-1|TRBJ2-7|NA
ASSWGKTYEQY
>TRBD2|TRBV9|TRBJ2-2|few
ASSVSSGAGTGELF
>NA|TRBV10-3|TRBJ1-2|few
AIGRKGLNGYT
>TRBD2|TRBV11-2|TRBJ2-1|few
ASSSTGTSGDNEQF
>NA|TRBV7-2|TRBJ2-7|NA
ASSLSYLGISSDEQY
>NA|TRBV4-1|TRBJ2-1|few
ASSQDPGGSYNEQF
>NA|TRBV5-5|TRBJ1-5|many
ASSSGNQPQH
>NA|TRBV29-1|TRBJ2-1|few
SVLMYHEQF
>TRBD2|TRBV9|TRBJ2-3|few
ASSVEGGATSGRPDTQY
>TRBD2|TRBV12-3/TRBV12-4|TRBJ2-5|few
ASSLGTSGRTQY
>NA|TRBV7-2|TRBJ1-4|few
ASSISREKLF
>NA|TRBV6-5|TRBJ2-1|NA
ASSYSGQGRYNEQF
>NA|TRBV6-1|TRBJ1-5|few
ASSEVGVNQPQH
>NA|TRBV7-2|TRBJ2-6|few
ASSMHSYSGANVLT
>NA|TRBV6-2/TRBV6-3|TRBJ1-2|few
ASSRQTNYGYT
>NA|TRBV15|TRBJ1-1|few
ATSRGRNTEAF
>NA|TRBV15|TRBJ1-4|few
ATSRDWSVGEKLF
>NA|TRBV7-3|TRBJ1-6|NA
ASSPGGGSPLH
>NA|TRBV6-1|TRBJ2-4|NA
ASSEGGPIAKNIQY
>NA|TRBV6-5|TRBJ1-1|few
ASSYSGHITEAF
>TRBD1|TRBV25-1|TRBJ2-7|NA
ASSELGTAYEQY
>NA|TRBV7-3|TRBJ2-3|few
ASSYAGSLSNTQY